This is a list of T cell receptor beta chains from one sample in a study of response to subunit inactivated influenza vaccine. TCRdb reanalysed the RT-PCR reads using MiXCR and keeps one entry per CDR3 protein. The table has about half a million distinct CDR3 sequences, 7.6% seen once. Sequences were derived from PBMCs from blood, sampled less than 30 months after vaccination. The receptor set was obtained from a man aged 50 to 69 who received an inactivated influenza vaccine. CDR3s include the opening cysteine and the closing phenylalanine or tryptophan. Each record gives: D gene, V gene, clone size, J gene, CDR3 DNA, CDR3 protein. D genes are given only for firm matches. For some rows the clone size is stated as once, few or many, or as a class when expanded; others skip it.

>-|TRBV4-1|-|TRBJ2-1
TGCGCCAGCAGCCATCGGGCAGGGGGGGAAAAAAATGAGCAGTTCTTC
CASSHRAGGEKNEQFF
>TRBD1|TRBV5-1|few|TRBJ1-2
TGCGCCAGCAGCTTGGCCGGGGACAGGGCCTATGGCTACACCTTC
CASSLAGDRAYGYTF
>-|TRBV7-2|many|TRBJ1-1
TGTGCCAGCAGCTCGAGGACAGCTAACACTGAAGCTTTCTTT
CASSSRTANTEAFF
>-|TRBV20-1|-|TRBJ2-7
TGCAGTGCTCGAATAGGTAAAGGCGCCTACGAGCAGTACTTC
CSARIGKGAYEQYF
>-|TRBV19|few|TRBJ2-4
TGTGCCAGTAGTATGGGTAGGGCTGCCAAAAACATTCAGTACTTC
CASSMGRAAKNIQYF
>-|TRBV18|-|TRBJ2-7
TGTGCCAGCTCACCCAGGAAGAGCTCCTACGAGCAGTACTTC
CASSPRKSSYEQYF
>-|TRBV6-1|few|TRBJ2-7
TGTGCCAGCAGCCCCGATTTGGTCAGTCCCTACGAGCAGTACTTC
CASSPDLVSPYEQYF
>TRBD2|TRBV15|few|TRBJ2-1
TGTGCCACCAGTACCCTATCCGGACTAGCGGGAGAGGGTGAGCAGTTCTTC
CATSTLSGLAGEGEQFF
>-|TRBV24-1|few|TRBJ2-3
TGTGCCACCAGTGGAGGGGGACCCACAGATACGCAGTATTTT
CATSGGGPTDTQYF
>TRBD2|TRBV20-1|-|TRBJ2-1
TGCAGTGCTAGGGACGAAACTAGCGGGGGGAGTCCGTTCTTC
CSARDETSGGSPFF
>TRBD2|TRBV12-3/TRBV12-4|-|TRBJ2-7
TGTGCCAGCAGTTCGGGGTGGGGGACTAGCGGGCCCTACGAGCAGTACTTC
CASSSGWGTSGPYEQYF
>TRBD1|TRBV5-1|few|TRBJ2-1
TGCGCCAGCAGCCGATCACCACAGGGGACCTACAATGAGCAGTTCTTC
CASSRSPQGTYNEQFF
>-|TRBV5-1|many|TRBJ2-1
TGCGCCAGCAGCGAGGGAGGAGTCGAGCAGTTCTTC
CASSEGGVEQFF
>TRBD2|TRBV3-1|few|TRBJ2-7
TGTGCCAGCAGCCCCAAGGGCGGGACTAGCGGCCTCCAGTACTTC
CASSPKGGTSGLQYF
>-|TRBV2|few|TRBJ1-5
TGTGCCAGCACAGTCTTAAACCATCAGCCCCAGCATTTT
CASTVLNHQPQHF
>-|TRBV7-8|-|TRBJ1-2
TGTGCCAGCAGCCATAGATGGGTTACAACCACGGGATATGGCTACACCTTC
CASSHRWVTTTGYGYTF
>-|TRBV12-3/TRBV12-4|few|TRBJ2-7
TGTGCCAGCAGCCGCCGTGACTACTCCTACGAGCAGTACTTC
CASSRRDYSYEQYF
>-|TRBV27|few|TRBJ1-5
TGTGCCAGCAGTTTCAACGGCTATAGCAATCAGCCCCAGCATTTT
CASSFNGYSNQPQHF
>-|TRBV18|few|TRBJ1-1
TGTGCCAGCTCACCGGTCAAACCGAACACTGAAGCTTTCTTT
CASSPVKPNTEAFF
>TRBD1|TRBV9|many|TRBJ2-1
TGTGCCAGCAGCACCAGACAGGGATCTTACAATGAGCAGTTCTTC
CASSTRQGSYNEQFF
>-|TRBV15|many|TRBJ2-5
TGTGCCACCAAGAATCCAGGGATCGAGACCCAGTACTTC
CATKNPGIETQYF
>-|TRBV30|-|TRBJ1-2
TGTGCCTGGAGTGTCCTGGGCCGGTTCCACTATGGCTACACCTTC
CAWSVLGRFHYGYTF
>-|TRBV20-1|-|TRBJ1-2
TGCAGTGCTACCGACCCCCCTCGGGGCTACACCTTC
CSATDPPRGYTF